One sample yielded the 8 T cell receptor beta chains listed below, sequenced in a study of cytomegalovirus exposure and HLA in healthy donors. The PCR had 60 Vbeta and 13 Jbeta primers. Method: immunoSEQ multiplex PCR; TCRdb's copy keeps in-frame clones and lacks some. In the table there are fewer than 120,000 clones, approximately 82% of which are singletons. The sequencing sample was made of PBMCs. The source is a man younger than 45 in good health and CMV-seropositive.

The rearrangement uses TRBV15 and TRBJ2-5, with TRBD1 matching 10 bases. Germline loops: CDR1 LNHNV, CDR2 YYDKDF (reference sequence). Trimming took 0 bases from V and 11 from J; bases not matched to a gene: 15. There are 17 residues in the CDR3. CDR3 coding DNA: TGTGCCACCAGCAGAGATAGTCACGGGACAGGGGCCGGACAGCAGTACTTC. Protein sequence: CATSRDSHGTGAGQQYF.

Turning to this clone: Relative to the germline gene, one junction end is altered; a read error may explain this. The chain carries TRBV28 and TRBJ2-3, with TRBD2 identical over 10 bases. This CDR3 comprises 17 residues. Looked up from germline, CDR1 is MDHEN and CDR2 is SYDVKM. The CDR3 loop is CASSLGRAGGGTGTQYF. CDR3 sequence (DNA): TGTGCCAGCAGCTTAGGGAGAGCGGGGGGGGGTACAGGTACGCAGTATTTT.

The chain employs TRBV23-1 and TRBJ2-7, with 8 nucleotides matching TRBD2. TRBV23-1 is given ORF status, its function remaining uncertain. J gave up 7 bases and V 4 bases, and 9 bases lay outside the gene matches. This CDR3 is 14 amino acids long. The CDR3 bases are TGCGCCAGCAGTCTCGGGCGGGGGGCAGGAGAGCAGTACTTC. Translated, it gives CASSLGRGAGEQYF.

J is TRBJ2-5 and V is TRBV9, with 9 bases identical to TRBD1. The J call may be in error: the DNA end matches TRBJ2-7 better. Germline V gene data show CDR1 as SGDLS and CDR2 as YYNGEE. The CDR3 sequence is 14 residues long. CDR3 in amino acids: CASSVAQGAHEQYF. DNA for the CDR3: TGTGCCAGCAGCGTAGCACAGGGGGCACACGAGCAGTACTTC.

This chain links TRBV4-3 with TRBJ1-6; TRBD1 might be the D (5 bases). CDR1 is LGHNA, CDR2 YSLEER, per germline. The CDR3 is 16 residues long. Deletions cut 0 bases from V and 10 bases from J, with 16 bases between. This chain's CDR3 is CASSQDKVRVYSPLHF. The CDR3 coding sequence is TGCGCCAGCAGCCAAGATAAGGTCAGGGTTTACTCACCCCTCCACTTT.

The chain links TRBV4-3 to TRBJ1-2; no clear D gene. Germline V lookup: CDR1 LGHNA, CDR2 YSLEER. Trimming left V 7 bases short and J 0 bases short, with 15 bases between. The CDR3 sequence is 15 residues long. CDR3 DNA sequence: TGCGCCAGCACCCTCGGGAGCAGCTCTAACTATGGCTACACCTTC. It yields the protein CASTLGSSSNYGYTF.

This sequence joins TRBV18 and TRBJ1-2; the match to TRBD1 covers 10 bases. CDR1 and CDR2 from the germline V gene are KGHSH and LQKENI. Trimming cost V 4 bases and J 2 bases; bases outside gene matches: 4. The CDR3 covers 15 residues. CDR3 protein: CASSRGQGENYGYTF. CDR3 nucleotide sequence: TGTGCCAGCTCACGTGGACAGGGGGAGAACTATGGCTACACCTTC.

The chain has TRBV15 and TRBJ2-1; D uncertain. The CDR3 sequence is 15 residues long. Germline-derived CDR1 and CDR2 are LNHNV and YYDKDF (reference sequence). Trimming took off 0 bases at V and 3 bases at J, with 9 bases between the two ends. CDR3 sequence (DNA): TGTGCCACCAGCAGAGATCTTTCGGGCTACAATGAGCAGTTCTTC. Its translation is CATSRDLSGYNEQFF.